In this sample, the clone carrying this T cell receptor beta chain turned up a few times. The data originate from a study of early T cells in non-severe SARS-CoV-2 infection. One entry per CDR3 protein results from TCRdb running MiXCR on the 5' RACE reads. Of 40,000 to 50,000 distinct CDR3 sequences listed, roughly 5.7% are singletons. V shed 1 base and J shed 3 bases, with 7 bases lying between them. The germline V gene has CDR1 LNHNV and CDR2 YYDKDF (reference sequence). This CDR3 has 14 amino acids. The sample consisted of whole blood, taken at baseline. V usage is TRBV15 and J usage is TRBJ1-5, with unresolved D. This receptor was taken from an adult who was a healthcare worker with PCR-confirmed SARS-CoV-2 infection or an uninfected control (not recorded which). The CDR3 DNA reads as TGTGCCACCAGCAGAGGTGGGGACAATCAGCCCCAGCATTTT. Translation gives CATSRGGDNQPQHF.